Reported below is one T cell receptor beta chain. Its antigen is currently unknown. The time point here: baseline, week 1 (first vaccination visit). Treatment denoted: pre-vaccination baseline after standard-of-care therapy. V lost 0 bases, J lost 6 bases, and 9 bases lay in between. The germline V gene encodes CDR1 SGHNT and CDR2 YYREEE (reference sequence). The CDR3 consists of 13 residues. Profiling relied on immunoSEQ multiplex PCR, and the TCRdb table lists in-frame clones only, not all of them. There are about 88,000 clones in the sample; more than 65% occur only once, and 5.3% lies in the top ten. This specimen belongs to a study of a mutant IDH1 vaccine in newly diagnosed glioma. Looking at the study overall: Treated patients, averaging 40.4 years, were about 62% male and roughly 38% female. Radiotherapy, temozolomide, or both had been given previously, and both were given to most. Whole-study findings and limits: The study observed vaccine-induced immune responses in about 93% of patients. Among top peripheral T cell clonotypes, changes seemed unrelated to pseudoprogression.

The chain carries TRBV5-4 and TRBJ1-2; D not certain. The input for sequencing was PBMCs, taken from a glioma patient treated with radiotherapy, temozolomide or both. The clonotype comes from a man in his forties with glioma. Some clones in this sample may be carry-over from other donors' samples. The CDR3 DNA follows: TGTGCCAGCAGCTTGGACGGGCGTCATGGCTACACCTTC. It yields the protein CASSLDGRHGYTF.